This T cell receptor (beta chain) was identified in a study of metastatic and nonmetastatic thyroid tumors. The overall study: Malignant thyroid and benign thyroid patients provided blood and tumor or nodule tissue whose repertoires were compared.

Germline assignment: CDR1 DFQATT and CDR2 SNEGSKA (reference sequence). This CDR3 is built from 15 residues. Trimming shortened V by 5 bases and J by 3 bases, and 19 bases separated the two germline ends. Turning to this clone: The antigen is undetermined.

Nobody among the patients had been given any treatment before thyroid surgery. Study-level findings and limits: When malignant thyroid tumors were compared with benign nodules, TCR beta diversity was reportedly significantly higher in the malignant tumors. This held in both blood and tumor samples.

Original methodology: The distant-metastasis classifier for papillary thyroid cancer was built from CDR3 differences across clinicopathological groups. TCRdb re-processed the PCR reads through MiXCR. Here the V and J calls rest on TCRdb's processing, not on the authors' analysis. The repertoire holds roughly 81,000 clones, with around 9.1% as singletons. The sequence was collected from a female donor with papillary thyroid cancer or a benign thyroid nodule (not recorded which). Some clones in this sample may be carry-over from other donors' samples. The chain carries TRBV20-1 and TRBJ2-5, with D possibly called TRBD1 or TRBD2 (5 bases each). The sample consisted of blood. CDR3 sequence (DNA): TGCAGTGCTCAGCCTCCCTCCGGGACGGAAGAGACCCAGTACTTC. Amino acid sequence: CSAQPPSGTEETQYF.